Included here is one TCR beta chain sequence, with context. Trimming removed 6 bases from V and 13 bases from J; junction bases left unmatched: 10. This CDR3 has 15 amino acids. The V gene's germline CDR1 is MNHEY and CDR2 SVGAGI. As to time point: peripheral blood 6 weeks after treatment start. The sample belongs to a study of PD-L1 blockade in urothelial cancer. About the study: In the patient group, most of the roughly 30 were males with bladder-origin urothelial cancer. When blood samples were assessed, the median T cell count was 141,255.

Templates that were synthetic TCR analogs were spiked into each PCR. Clones were read by immunoSEQ multiplex PCR, and TCRdb kept only the in-frame ones, dropping some. The sample includes around 50,000 clones, about 85% of them seen just once. The TCR sequence derives from a man in his fifties or sixties with urothelial cancer. Sequenced material: PBMCs, taken around atezolizumab (anti-PD-L1) treatment. The V gene is TRBV6-5, the J gene TRBJ2-2; 14 bases are a match to TRBD2. CDR3 nucleotide sequence: TGTGCCAGCAGGACGCGACTAGCGGGGGGGCTTGGGCTGTTTTTT. It yields the protein CASRTRLAGGLGLFF.